This T cell receptor (beta chain) was found in a study of liver allograft versus peripheral blood T cells. For the study at large: Comparing T cell receptor repertoires in transplanted livers with those in recipients' peripheral blood was part of the design. Study-wide points: Liver allograft and peripheral blood T cell receptor repertoires reportedly differed.

V shed 7 bases and J shed 8 bases, with 14 bases lying between them. The CDR3 totals 12 residues. CDR1 is LGHNT, CDR2 FRNRAP, per germline. TCRdb independently ran MiXCR on the reads; one entry per CDR3 protein. The table shows 7,300 or so distinct CDR3 sequences, with roughly a sixth occurring only once. This clonotype has at least ten counts. As yet, its antigen is unknown. The origin of this receptor is a human patient who had a liver transplant. Some T cells may trace back to the graft donor. The chain recombines TRBV12-5 with TRBJ1-1; D is unresolved. This chain's CDR3 is CASARLTDEAFF. CDR3 bases: TGTGCTAGTGCCAGACTTACGGACGAAGCTTTCTTT.